The clone carrying this T cell receptor beta chain was counted only a few times. Its antigen is as yet unknown. This specimen comes from a study of cytomegalovirus exposure and HLA in healthy donors. Overall study results and limits: The authors judged a highly shared variant cluster likely a sequencing artifact. Rarity held for most TCR sequences, but there were some public TCRs that occurred in many donors. The presence/absence work took it that sequencing depth was about the same across donors.

The CDR3 has 12 amino acids. Germline loops: CDR1 ENHRY, CDR2 SYGVKD. Trimming left V 3 bases short and J 7 bases short, with 9 bases between. Vbeta (60) and Jbeta (13) primers were used in the PCR. The repertoire was sequenced with immunoSEQ multiplex PCR; TCRdb's copy has only in-frame clones and lacks some. The table lists about 160,000 clones, roughly two thirds of them singletons, with around 3% in the top ten. Donors had nominal health at sampling but likely had unrecorded immune exposures. The chain uses TRBV10-3 and TRBJ1-1, with D tentatively TRBD1 (5 bases). The sequence derives from a middle-aged woman in good health and CMV-seropositive. Specimen: PBMCs. DNA of the CDR3: TGTGCCATCAGTGACTCCGGGGGTGAAGCTTTCTTT. Protein: CAISDSGGEAFF.